This T cell receptor (beta chain) appears in the sequencing data of a study of T cell responses to AZD1222 COVID-19 vaccine. The study's findings and limits: Among the donors, most were white British and more were female, and clonal diversity was possibly underestimated. Regions left unmutated in variants are reportedly the target of nearly half of spike-specific TCRs. Only five or six AZD1222 recipients were seropositive at baseline.

Generated by immunoSEQ multiplex PCR, the TCRdb table keeps only in-frame clones and is missing some. Counted here are 130,000 to 150,000 clones, about 92% occurring once; the ten biggest clones make up roughly 1.5%. Germline V gives CDR1 SGDLS, CDR2 YYNGEE. With 0 bases removed from V and 10 bases from J, the gap between germline ends came to 10 bases. The CDR3 covers 12 residues. Concerning this clone itself: What it recognizes is unknown.

The sequencing here drew on peripheral blood, taken 28 days after the second AZD1222 dose. The receptor's source is an adult who received the AZD1222 COVID-19 vaccine. This chain joins TRBV9 and TRBJ1-2; D call uncertain. The CDR3 loop reads CASSVGWGDYTF. DNA for the CDR3: TGTGCCAGCAGCGTAGGGTGGGGTGACTACACCTTC.